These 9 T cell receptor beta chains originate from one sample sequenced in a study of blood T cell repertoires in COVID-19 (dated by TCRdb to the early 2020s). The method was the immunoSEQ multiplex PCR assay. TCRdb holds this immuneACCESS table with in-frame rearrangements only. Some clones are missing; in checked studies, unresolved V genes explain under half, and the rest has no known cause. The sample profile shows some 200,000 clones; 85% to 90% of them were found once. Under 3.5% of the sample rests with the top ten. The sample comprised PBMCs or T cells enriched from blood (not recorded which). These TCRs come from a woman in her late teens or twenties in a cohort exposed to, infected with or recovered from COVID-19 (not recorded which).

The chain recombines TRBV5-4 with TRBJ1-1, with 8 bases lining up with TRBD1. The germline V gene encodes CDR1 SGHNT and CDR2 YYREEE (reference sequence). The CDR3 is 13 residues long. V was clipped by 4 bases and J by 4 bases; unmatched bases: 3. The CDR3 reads CASSPGQGTEAFF. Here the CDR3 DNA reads TGTGCCAGCAGCCCAGGACAGGGCACTGAAGCTTTCTTT.

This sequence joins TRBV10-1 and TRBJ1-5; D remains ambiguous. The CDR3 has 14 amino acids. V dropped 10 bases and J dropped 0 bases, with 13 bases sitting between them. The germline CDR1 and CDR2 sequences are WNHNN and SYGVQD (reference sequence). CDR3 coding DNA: TGCGCCACCTGCCCCCGGGGTAGCAATCAGCCCCAGCATTTT. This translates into CATCPRGSNQPQHF.

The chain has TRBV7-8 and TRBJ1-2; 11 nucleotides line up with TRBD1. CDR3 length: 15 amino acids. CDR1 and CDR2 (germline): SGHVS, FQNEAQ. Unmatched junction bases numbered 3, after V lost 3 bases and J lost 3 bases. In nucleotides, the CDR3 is TGTGCCAGCAGCTTCCGGGACAGGGGGGACTATGGCTACACCTTC. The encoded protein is CASSFRDRGDYGYTF. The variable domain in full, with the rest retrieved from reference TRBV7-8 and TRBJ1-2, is GAGVSQSPRYKVAKRGQDVALRCDPISGHVSLFWYQQALGQGPEFLTYFQNEAQLDKSGLPSDRFFAERPEGSVSTLKIQRTQQEDSAVYLCASSFRDRGDYGYTFGSGTRLTVV.

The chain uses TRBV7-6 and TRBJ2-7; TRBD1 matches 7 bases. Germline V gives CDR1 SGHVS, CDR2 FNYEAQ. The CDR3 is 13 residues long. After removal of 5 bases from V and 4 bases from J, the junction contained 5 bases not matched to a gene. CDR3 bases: TGTGCCAGCAGCCTCGGGACAGCTTACGAGCAGTACTTC. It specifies CASSLGTAYEQYF.

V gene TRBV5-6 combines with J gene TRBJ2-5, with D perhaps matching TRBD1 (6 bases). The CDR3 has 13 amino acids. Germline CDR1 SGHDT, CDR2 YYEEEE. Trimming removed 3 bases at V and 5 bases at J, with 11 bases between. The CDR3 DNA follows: TGTGCCAGCAGCTCACAGGGTCGGGAGACCCAGTACTTC. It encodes CASSSQGRETQYF.

The CDR3 is CASTAIDRGDQPQHF. The CDR3 DNA reads TGTGCCAGTACAGCCATTGACAGGGGAGATCAGCCCCAGCATTTT. The chain is built from TRBV19 and TRBJ1-5; 8 nucleotides agree with TRBD1. V trimming: 7 bases; J trimming: 5 bases; junction bases outside the gene matches: 10. The germline V gene has CDR1 LNHDA and CDR2 SQIVND (reference sequence). This CDR3 is 15 amino acids long.

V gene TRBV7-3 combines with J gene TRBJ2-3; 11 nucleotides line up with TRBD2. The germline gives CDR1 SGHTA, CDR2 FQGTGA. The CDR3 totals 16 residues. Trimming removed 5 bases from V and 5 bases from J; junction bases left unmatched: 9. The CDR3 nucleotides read TGTGCCAGCAGCGCATCACTAGCGGGGGCCGGAGATACGCAGTATTTT. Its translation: CASSASLAGAGDTQYF.

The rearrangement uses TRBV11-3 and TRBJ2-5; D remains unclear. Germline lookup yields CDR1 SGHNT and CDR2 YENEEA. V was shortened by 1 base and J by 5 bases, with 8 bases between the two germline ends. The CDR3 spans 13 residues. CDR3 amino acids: CASSLVGAETQYF. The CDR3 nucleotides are TGTGCCAGCAGCTTAGTCGGTGCTGAGACCCAGTACTTC.

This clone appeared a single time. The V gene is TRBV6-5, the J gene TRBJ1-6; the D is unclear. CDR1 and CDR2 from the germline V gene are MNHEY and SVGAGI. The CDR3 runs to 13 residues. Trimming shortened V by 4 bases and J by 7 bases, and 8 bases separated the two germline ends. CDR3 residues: CASSFQANSPLHF. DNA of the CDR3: TGTGCCAGCAGTTTTCAGGCAAATTCACCCCTCCACTTT.